This is a list of T cell receptor beta chains from one sample in a study of CD8+ T cells in alopecia areata. Repertoires were generated with immunoSEQ multiplex PCR, while TCRdb's copy carries only in-frame clones and drops some. This sample has 100,000 to 150,000 clones, with about 46% found just once. The sample was NKG2D-low CD8+ T cells sorted from blood. The origin of the receptors is a human donor with alopecia areata. CDR3s include the opening cysteine and the closing phenylalanine or tryptophan. Each record gives: V gene, J gene, D gene, clone size, CDR3 DNA, CDR3 protein. A D gene is named only where the DNA matches it firmly. Some rows mark clone size as missing; the rest say once, few, many or name a class of expanded clone.

v_gene: TRBV29-1
j_gene: TRBJ2-5
d_gene: TRBD2
abundance: -
CDR3nt: TGCAGCGGTGGCCCTACTAGCGGGGGCCCCCAAGAGACCCAGTACTTC
CDR3aa: CSGGPTSGGPQETQYF

v_gene: TRBV30
j_gene: TRBJ1-4
d_gene: TRBD1
abundance: -
CDR3nt: TGTGCCTGCCGGGACAGCGAAAAACTGTTTTTT
CDR3aa: CACRDSEKLFF

v_gene: TRBV5-6
j_gene: TRBJ1-1
d_gene: -
abundance: -
CDR3nt: TGTGCCAGCAGCTTGGGAGGGGGCACTGAAGCTTTCTTT
CDR3aa: CASSLGGGTEAFF

v_gene: TRBV29-1
j_gene: TRBJ2-3
d_gene: -
abundance: few
CDR3nt: TGCAGCGTTGAAACCCCCTTCGACACAGATACGCAGTATTTT
CDR3aa: CSVETPFDTDTQYF

v_gene: TRBV25-1
j_gene: TRBJ2-6
d_gene: -
abundance: -
CDR3nt: TGTGCCAGCAGCGTTTACGAGGGGAGCTCTGGGGCCAACGTCCTGACTTTC
CDR3aa: CASSVYEGSSGANVLTF

v_gene: TRBV4-3
j_gene: TRBJ2-3
d_gene: TRBD1
abundance: -
CDR3nt: TGCGCCAGCAGCCAAGAGCGGACAGGGAGTACAGATACGCAGTATTTT
CDR3aa: CASSQERTGSTDTQYF

v_gene: TRBV9
j_gene: TRBJ2-6
d_gene: TRBD1
abundance: once
CDR3nt: TGTGCCAGCAGCGTAGTGGGGGACAGGGGAGAATCTGGGGCCAACGTCCTGACTTTC
CDR3aa: CASSVVGDRGESGANVLTF

v_gene: TRBV29-1
j_gene: TRBJ2-5
d_gene: TRBD2
abundance: few
CDR3nt: TGCAGCGTTGAGGGACTAGCTCCCCTCCAAGAGACCCAGTACTTC
CDR3aa: CSVEGLAPLQETQYF

v_gene: TRBV29-1
j_gene: TRBJ2-7
d_gene: -
abundance: few
CDR3nt: TGCAGCTGCTCCCTGGGTCTGGCGTACGAGCAGTACTTC
CDR3aa: CSCSLGLAYEQYF

v_gene: TRBV11-2
j_gene: TRBJ2-5
d_gene: -
abundance: -
CDR3nt: TGTGCCAGCAGCCAAGAGACCCAGTACTTC
CDR3aa: CASSQETQYF

v_gene: TRBV28
j_gene: TRBJ2-7
d_gene: -
abundance: few
CDR3nt: TGTGCCAGCAGCCTGGCACCCGACAGTACACCCTACGAGCAGTACTTC
CDR3aa: CASSLAPDSTPYEQYF

v_gene: TRBV29-1
j_gene: TRBJ2-1
d_gene: -
abundance: -
CDR3nt: TGCAGCGCCGCGCCGACAGATTACAATGAGCAGTTCTTC
CDR3aa: CSAAPTDYNEQFF

v_gene: TRBV29-1
j_gene: TRBJ2-7
d_gene: -
abundance: few
CDR3nt: TGCAGCGTTGAAGAGGACGGGGAGCAGTACTTC
CDR3aa: CSVEEDGEQYF

v_gene: TRBV15
j_gene: TRBJ2-5
d_gene: -
abundance: once
CDR3nt: TGTGCCACCACCTTGGACAAAGAGACCCAGTACTTC
CDR3aa: CATTLDKETQYF

v_gene: TRBV29-1
j_gene: TRBJ2-1
d_gene: -
abundance: once
CDR3nt: TGCAGCGCCGAGGTCAGATACAATGAGCAGTTCTTC
CDR3aa: CSAEVRYNEQFF

v_gene: TRBV9
j_gene: TRBJ2-2
d_gene: -
abundance: -
CDR3nt: TGTGCCAGCAGCGTAGTGGGAGGGGGCACCGGGGAGCTGTTTTTT
CDR3aa: CASSVVGGGTGELFF

v_gene: TRBV27
j_gene: TRBJ1-5
d_gene: -
abundance: -
CDR3nt: TGTGCCAGCAGTTTTGGGGGAAATCAGCCCCAGCATTTT
CDR3aa: CASSFGGNQPQHF

v_gene: TRBV30
j_gene: TRBJ2-7
d_gene: TRBD1
abundance: -
CDR3nt: TGTGCCTGGAGCCTGGACAGGGGTTACGAGCAGTACTTC
CDR3aa: CAWSLDRGYEQYF

v_gene: TRBV5-1
j_gene: TRBJ2-1
d_gene: TRBD2
abundance: -
CDR3nt: TGCGCCAGCAGCTTGGAGCGGGGTTCCTACAATGAGCAGTTCTTC
CDR3aa: CASSLERGSYNEQFF

v_gene: TRBV7-6
j_gene: TRBJ2-1
d_gene: -
abundance: few
CDR3nt: TGTGCCAGCAGCTTAGTTGTGCACAATGAGCAGTTCTTC
CDR3aa: CASSLVVHNEQFF

v_gene: TRBV29-1
j_gene: TRBJ2-7
d_gene: TRBD2
abundance: -
CDR3nt: TGCAGCGTTACGCCTAGCGGGACAGACTCCTACGAGCAGTACTTC
CDR3aa: CSVTPSGTDSYEQYF

v_gene: TRBV30
j_gene: TRBJ2-7
d_gene: -
abundance: -
CDR3nt: TGTGCCTGGAGCCCAATTGGGGGCGATTACGAGCAGTACTTC
CDR3aa: CAWSPIGGDYEQYF

v_gene: TRBV5-6
j_gene: TRBJ2-1
d_gene: TRBD2
abundance: many
CDR3nt: TGTGCCAGCAGCTTAGGTAGCGGGAGAATCAATGAGCAGTTCTTC
CDR3aa: CASSLGSGRINEQFF

v_gene: TRBV4-1
j_gene: TRBJ2-6
d_gene: -
abundance: -
CDR3nt: TGCGCCAGCAGCCAAGATAGGGGGTCTGGGGCCAACGTCCTGACTTTC
CDR3aa: CASSQDRGSGANVLTF

v_gene: TRBV29-1
j_gene: TRBJ2-1
d_gene: TRBD2
abundance: few
CDR3nt: TGCAGCTTTAGCGGGGGGGCCATCTCCTACAATGAGCAGTTCTTC
CDR3aa: CSFSGGAISYNEQFF

v_gene: TRBV29-1
j_gene: TRBJ2-7
d_gene: -
abundance: -
CDR3nt: TGCAGCGTTGCTAGCGACCACGAGCAGTACTTC
CDR3aa: CSVASDHEQYF

v_gene: TRBV9
j_gene: TRBJ2-2
d_gene: -
abundance: -
CDR3nt: TGTGCCAGCAGCGATCCTCCCAGTGGGACCGGGGAGCTGTTTTTT
CDR3aa: CASSDPPSGTGELFF

v_gene: TRBV27
j_gene: TRBJ2-7
d_gene: -
abundance: -
CDR3nt: TGTGCCAGCAGTTTAGGCGCGGGTAGCGAGCAGTACTTC
CDR3aa: CASSLGAGSEQYF

v_gene: TRBV5-1
j_gene: TRBJ2-5
d_gene: -
abundance: -
CDR3nt: TGCGCCAGCAGCCAGGACTCGGAGACCCAGTACTTC
CDR3aa: CASSQDSETQYF

v_gene: TRBV30
j_gene: TRBJ2-2
d_gene: -
abundance: -
CDR3nt: TGTGCCTGTTATGGGGAATGGGGTCCGAACACCGGGGAGCTGTTTTTT
CDR3aa: CACYGEWGPNTGELFF

v_gene: TRBV27
j_gene: TRBJ2-7
d_gene: -
abundance: -
CDR3nt: TGTGCCAGCAGTTTATCGGGCAGACGGTACGAGCAGTACTTC
CDR3aa: CASSLSGRRYEQYF

v_gene: TRBV11-2
j_gene: TRBJ2-3
d_gene: -
abundance: -
CDR3nt: TGTGCCAGCAGCTTACCCACAGGGAGCACAGATACGCAGTATTTT
CDR3aa: CASSLPTGSTDTQYF

v_gene: TRBV4-1
j_gene: TRBJ2-7
d_gene: -
abundance: -
CDR3nt: TGCGCCAGCAGCCTAGGGACTTCCTACGAGCAGTACTTC
CDR3aa: CASSLGTSYEQYF

v_gene: TRBV28
j_gene: TRBJ2-4
d_gene: -
abundance: few
CDR3nt: TGTGCCAGCAGCTTTATACACTCCAAAAACATTCAGTACTTC
CDR3aa: CASSFIHSKNIQYF

v_gene: TRBV7-9
j_gene: TRBJ2-1
d_gene: TRBD1
abundance: few
CDR3nt: TGTGCCAGCAGTACCGGGACAGGGGACAACAATGAGCAGTTCTTC
CDR3aa: CASSTGTGDNNEQFF

v_gene: TRBV29-1
j_gene: TRBJ2-1
d_gene: TRBD2
abundance: -
CDR3nt: TGCAGCGTTGGTTCCGGGACTAGCGGGACTTACAATGAGCAGTTCTTC
CDR3aa: CSVGSGTSGTYNEQFF

v_gene: TRBV4-1
j_gene: TRBJ2-7
d_gene: -
abundance: -
CDR3nt: TGCGCCAGCAGCCAAGGGGGCTACGAGCAGTACTTC
CDR3aa: CASSQGGYEQYF

v_gene: TRBV7-9
j_gene: TRBJ2-1
d_gene: TRBD1
abundance: -
CDR3nt: TGTGCCAGCAGCAATACTCGACAGGGGGGCCACAATGAGCAGTTCTTC
CDR3aa: CASSNTRQGGHNEQFF

v_gene: TRBV29-1
j_gene: TRBJ1-2
d_gene: -
abundance: -
CDR3nt: TGCAGCGTTGAAGATTCCAGCGCCCGACTCTATGGCTACACCTTC
CDR3aa: CSVEDSSARLYGYTF

v_gene: TRBV5-1
j_gene: TRBJ2-1
d_gene: -
abundance: -
CDR3nt: TGCGCCAGCAGCTTCCTCGCCTACAATGAGCAGTTCTTC
CDR3aa: CASSFLAYNEQFF

v_gene: TRBV29-1
j_gene: TRBJ1-1
d_gene: TRBD1
abundance: -
CDR3nt: TGCAGCTCAAGGACAGGATTGAACACTGAAGCTTTCTTT
CDR3aa: CSSRTGLNTEAFF